These 25 T cell receptor beta chains share one sample of origin, sequenced in a study of T cell changes during pregnancy in multiple sclerosis. Only in-frame clones appear in the TCRdb table, and some are missing; sequencing was by immunoSEQ multiplex PCR. The table has 50,000 or so clones, 80% to 95% seen once; the top ten hold approximately 1.2%. The input for sequencing was peripheral blood, taken after pregnancy. All receptors come from a female donor in good health, enrolled as a control in a pregnancy study.

V gene TRBV12-5 combines with J gene TRBJ1-5, with 9 bases identical to TRBD1. V trimming: 3 bases; J trimming: 3 bases; junction bases outside the gene matches: 12. Germline loops: CDR1 LGHNT, CDR2 FRNRAP. The CDR3 spans 18 residues. CDR3 nucleotides: TGTGCTAGTGGTTTCCTGACAGGGGGTTGGGGAGCCAATCAGCCCCAGCATTTT. It specifies CASGFLTGGWGANQPQHF.

V gene TRBV19 combines with J gene TRBJ1-4, with TRBD1 matching over 7 bases. Germline-derived CDR1 and CDR2 are LNHDA and SQIVND (reference sequence). The CDR3 extends over 13 amino acids. The V segment lost 0 bases and the J segment 14 bases; nucleotides outside the gene matches: 6. The DNA for the CDR3 is TGTGCCAGTAGTATAGAGCGGACAGGAGGGCTGTTTTTT. Encoded protein: CASSIERTGGLFF.

The chain employs TRBV9 and TRBJ1-5; TRBD1 aligns across 10 bases. The CDR3 is 18 amino acids. V lost 0 bases and J lost 2; bases outside the gene matches: 8. CDR1 and CDR2 (germline): SGDLS, YYNGEE. CDR3 amino acids: CASSVGPGQGGGNQPQHF. The CDR3 DNA sequence: TGTGCCAGCAGCGTAGGCCCAGGACAGGGGGGCGGCAATCAGCCCCAGCATTTT.

V is TRBV21-1 and J is TRBJ1-5. TRBV21-1 is labeled a pseudogene. This CDR3 is built from 17 residues. Here the CDR3 DNA reads TGTGCCAGCAGCAAAGCGCGGGAAGAGGGCGACAATCAGCCCCAGCATTTT. Residues: CASSKAREEGDNQPQHF.

The chain is built from TRBV5-1 and TRBJ2-7, with 7 bases fitting TRBD1. This CDR3 has 14 amino acids. V shed 4 bases, J shed 3 bases, and the junction held 7 bases outside the gene matches. Germline values: CDR1 SGHRS, CDR2 YFSETQ. DNA for the CDR3: TGCGCCAGCAGCACAGGGGACAGAGGCTACGAGCAGTACTTC. Protein: CASSTGDRGYEQYF.

This sequence joins TRBV14 and TRBJ2-2, with TRBD1 matching over 7 bases. Per germline, CDR1 SGHDN and CDR2 FVKESK. V lost 8 bases and J lost 1; bases outside the gene matches: 7. CDR3 length: 15 amino acids. CDR3: CASPTDRLNTGELFF. The CDR3, as DNA: TGTGCCAGCCCGACGGACAGGTTGAACACCGGGGAGCTGTTTTTT. The full variable domain, with the rest looked up from reference TRBV14 and TRBJ2-2, is EAGVTQFPSHSVIEKGQTVTLRCDPISGHDNLYWYRRVMGKEIKFLLHFVKESKQDESGMPNNRFLAERTGGTYSTLKVQPAELEDSGVYFCASPTDRLNTGELFFGEGSRLTVL.

With regard to this clone: At the DNA level, this CDR3 is encoded by other sequences in the same sample as well. The chain recombines TRBV19 with TRBJ2-3; unclear D gene. There are 13 residues in the CDR3. CDR1 LNHDA and CDR2 SQIVND come from the germline V gene (reference sequence). V was cut by 3 bases and J by 1 base, with 5 bases left in between. In nucleotides, the CDR3 is TGTGCCAGTAGTATGAGCGGCACAGATACGCAGTATTTT. This sequence encodes CASSMSGTDTQYF.

The CDR3 loop is CASSLRQGYGYTF. As DNA, the CDR3 is TGTGCCAGCAGCTTAAGACAGGGCTATGGCTACACCTTC. The chain employs TRBV9 and TRBJ1-2; TRBD1 matches at 7 bases. Per germline, CDR1 SGDLS and CDR2 YYNGEE. This CDR3 is built from 13 residues. V lost 4 bases, J lost 4 bases, and 4 bases stayed unmatched.

The V and J genes are TRBV5-6 and TRBJ1-2, with TRBD1 matching over 10 bases. Per germline, CDR1 SGHDT and CDR2 YYEEEE. This CDR3 has 14 residues. The V gene end was trimmed by 4 bases and the J gene end by 6 bases; junction bases not matched to a gene: 6. CDR3 nucleotide sequence: TGTGCCAGCAGCCGGGACAGGGGAAAGGATGGCTACACCTTC. Amino acids: CASSRDRGKDGYTF.

The J gene is TRBJ1-6, the V gene TRBV30; D is undetermined. Trimming removed 0 bases from V and 7 bases from J, with 7 bases in between. The CDR3 sequence is 13 residues long. Germline CDR1 and CDR2: GTSNPN and SVGIG (reference sequence). The CDR3 coding sequence is TGTGCCTGGAGTGTAGGAGGCAATTCACCCCTCCACTTT. Its translation is CAWSVGGNSPLHF.

This chain connects TRBV9 to TRBJ2-7, with D possibly being TRBD2 (6 bases). CDR1 SGDLS and CDR2 YYNGEE come from the germline V gene. The CDR3 spans 14 residues. V gave up 0 bases and J gave up 3 bases, with 10 bases separating them. The CDR3 DNA sequence: TGTGCCAGCAGCGTAGATCATAGCGGCTACGAGCAGTACTTC. Protein product: CASSVDHSGYEQYF. Variable domain in full (rest from reference TRBV9 and TRBJ2-7): DSGVTQTPKHLITATGQRVTLRCSPRSGDLSVYWYQQSLDQGLQFLIQYYNGEERAKGNILERFSAQQFPDLHSELNLSSLELGDSALYFCASSVDHSGYEQYFGPGTRLTVT.

CDR3 in DNA: TGTGCTAGTGGTTCGACGGGACAGCGGCCCCAAGCTTTCTTT. Its translation is CASGSTGQRPQAFF. The V gene is TRBV12-5, the J gene TRBJ1-1; 7 nucleotides align to TRBD1. The CDR3 length is 14 residues. Germline V gene sequence: CDR1 LGHNT, CDR2 FRNRAP. V was pared by 4 bases and J by 9 bases, with 11 bases of the junction left unmatched.

This clone has a handful of counts. One end of the junction fails to match germline, which may point to a read error. The chain recombines TRBV5-4 with TRBJ1-5; D gene ambiguous. CDR3 length equals 8 residues. Germline CDR1 is SGHNT and CDR2 is YYREEE (reference sequence). As DNA, the CDR3 is TGTGCCAGCAGCTCAGAAGATTTT. This translates into CASSSEDF.

The V call is TRBV6-5, the J call TRBJ2-3, with 10 bases matching TRBD2. Looked up from germline, CDR1 is MNHEY and CDR2 is SVGAGI. There are 16 residues in the CDR3. V shed 4 bases and J 1 base; nucleotides not matched to a gene: 5. The CDR3 spells CASSSFLAGGTDTQYF. The CDR3 DNA is TGTGCCAGCAGTTCCTTCCTAGCGGGAGGCACAGATACGCAGTATTTT.

The V call is TRBV6-5, the J call TRBJ2-2; 8 bases line up with TRBD2. Germline values: CDR1 MNHEY, CDR2 SVGAGI. The V and J ends lost 0 bases and 7 bases, in that order; junction bases with no gene match: 7. CDR3 length: 16 residues. The CDR3 loop reads CASSYSMGGRHGELFF. The DNA of the CDR3 is TGTGCCAGCAGTTACTCGATGGGCGGGAGGCACGGGGAGCTGTTTTTT.

This sequence joins TRBV5-1 and TRBJ1-1, with TRBD1 identical over 8 bases. V was pared by 9 bases and J by 4 bases, with 14 bases of the junction left unmatched. Germline V gene lookup returns CDR1 SGHRS and CDR2 YFSETQ. The CDR3 extends over 15 amino acids. The CDR3 protein is CATTPTTGVTTEAFF. CDR3 DNA sequence: TGCGCCACCACGCCGACGACAGGGGTTACCACTGAAGCTTTCTTT.

The V call is TRBV5-8, the J call TRBJ2-7; 9 bases fit TRBD1. Germline assignment: CDR1 SGHTS and CDR2 YDEGEE. The CDR3 spans 15 residues. V lost 4 bases, J lost 0 bases, and 5 bases stayed unmatched. The CDR3 DNA follows: TGTGCCAGCAGCGTAGGGACAGGGAGCTCCTACGAGCAGTACTTC. It encodes CASSVGTGSSYEQYF.

This clone was detected once. The chain joins TRBV19 to TRBJ2-3, with 10 bases identical to TRBD1. V shed 6 bases, J shed 5 bases, and the junction held 8 bases outside the gene matches. The germline V gene encodes CDR1 LNHDA and CDR2 SQIVND (reference sequence). This CDR3 has 15 residues. The chain's CDR3 is CASRADRGPGDTQYF. The CDR3 nucleotides read TGTGCCAGTAGGGCTGACAGGGGGCCGGGAGATACGCAGTATTTT.

The chain uses TRBV7-9 and TRBJ1-1, with 9 bases lining up with TRBD1. Germline V gene lookup returns CDR1 SEHNR and CDR2 FQNEAQ (reference sequence). The CDR3 is 15 residues long. Trimming cost V 3 bases and J 1 base; bases outside gene matches: 3. In DNA form, the CDR3 reads TGTGCCAGCAGCTTTGGACAGGGGACGAACACTGAAGCTTTCTTT. This sequence encodes CASSFGQGTNTEAFF.

This clone has only one observation. V is TRBV21-1 and J is TRBJ2-7; the D segment call TRBD1 is taken from the table without a DNA check. TRBV21-1 is termed a pseudogene. The CDR3 has 13 amino acids. CDR3 DNA sequence: TGTGCCAGCAGCACCGGGACAGGGCACGAGCAGTACTTC. The encoded protein is CASSTGTGHEQYF.

J is TRBJ2-5 and V is TRBV14, with D perhaps TRBD2 (7 bases). Trimming cost V 0 bases and J 6 bases, with 23 bases left between them. The CDR3 has 18 amino acids. CDR1 and CDR2 from the germline V gene are SGHDN and FVKESK. In DNA, the CDR3 is TGTGCCAGCAGCCAAGATCTTCACCCGGGGGGCCTTACGAAGACCCAGTACTTC. Residues: CASSQDLHPGGLTKTQYF.

The V and J genes are TRBV6-5 and TRBJ2-7; D is ambiguous. V was clipped by 4 bases and J by 7 bases, with 14 bases between them. Germline CDR1 MNHEY, CDR2 SVGAGI. The CDR3 extends over 13 amino acids. CDR3 region: CASSSVLLREQYF. The CDR3 DNA reads TGTGCCAGCAGTTCTGTCCTTCTACGAGAGCAGTACTTC.

This clone was seen only a few times. The CDR3 loop is CASSKRRSGTPSYEQYF. CDR3 nucleotide sequence: TGTGCCAGCAGCAAAAGGCGTAGCGGAACCCCCTCCTACGAGCAGTACTTC. The chain recombines TRBV21-1 with TRBJ2-7; the table's D call of TRBD2 was not tested on the DNA. TRBV21-1 is deemed a pseudogene. There are 17 residues in the CDR3.

The V call is TRBV7-2, the J call TRBJ2-7, with D uncertain. The germline V and J ends were trimmed by 4 bases and 0 bases, with 13 bases remaining between them. Germline V gene lookup returns CDR1 SGHTA and CDR2 FQGNSA. The CDR3 has 15 amino acids. In DNA, the CDR3 is TGTGCCAGCAGCTCAGACACTTTGACCTCCTACGAGCAGTACTTC. This gives the protein CASSSDTLTSYEQYF. The variable domain in full, with the rest retrieved from reference TRBV7-2 and TRBJ2-7, is GAGVSQSPSNKVTEKGKDVELRCDPISGHTALYWYRQSLGQGLEFLIYFQGNSAPDKSGLPSDRFSAERTGGSVSTLTIQRTQQEDSAVYLCASSSDTLTSYEQYFGPGTRLTVT.

The rearrangement uses TRBV7-2 and TRBJ2-7, with 10 nucleotides matching TRBD2. The V gene's germline CDR1 is SGHTA and CDR2 FQGNSA. The CDR3 is 16 amino acids. J was trimmed by 2 bases and V by 4 bases; bases with no gene match: 8. This CDR3 is CASSSKLAGLTYEQYF. The CDR3 bases are TGTGCCAGCAGCTCTAAACTAGCGGGGCTCACCTACGAGCAGTACTTC.